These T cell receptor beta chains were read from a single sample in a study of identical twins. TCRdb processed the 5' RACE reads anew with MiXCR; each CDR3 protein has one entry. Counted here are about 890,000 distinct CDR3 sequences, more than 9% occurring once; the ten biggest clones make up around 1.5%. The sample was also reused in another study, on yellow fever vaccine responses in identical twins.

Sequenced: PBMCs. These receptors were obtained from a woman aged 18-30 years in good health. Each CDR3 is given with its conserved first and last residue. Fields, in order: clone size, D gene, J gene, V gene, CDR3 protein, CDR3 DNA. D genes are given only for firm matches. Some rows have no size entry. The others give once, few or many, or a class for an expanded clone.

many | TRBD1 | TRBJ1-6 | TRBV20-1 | CSARTGPSPLHF | TGCAGTGCTCGGACAGGCCCTTCACCCCTCCACTTT
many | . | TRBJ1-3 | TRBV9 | CASSVTQTGNTIYF | TGTGCCAGCAGCGTAACTCAGACTGGGAACACCATATATTTT
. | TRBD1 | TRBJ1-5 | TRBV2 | CASSPHRDRENQPQHF | TGTGCCAGCAGCCCTCACCGGGACAGGGAGAATCAGCCCCAGCATTTT
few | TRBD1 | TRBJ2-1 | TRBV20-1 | CSARRTGGNYNEQFF | TGCAGTGCTAGACGGACAGGGGGGAATTACAATGAGCAGTTCTTC
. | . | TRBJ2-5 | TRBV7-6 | CASSPGTDRETQYF | TGTGCCAGCAGCCCAGGGACGGACCGGGAGACCCAGTACTTC
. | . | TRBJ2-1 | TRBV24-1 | CATSDYALHNEQFF | TGTGCCACCAGTGATTACGCCCTGCACAATGAGCAGTTCTTC
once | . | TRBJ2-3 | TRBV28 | CATHMEPPTDTQYF | TGTGCCACCCATATGGAACCCCCCACAGATACGCAGTATTTT
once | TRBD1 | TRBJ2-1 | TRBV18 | CASSPGLGTGSSEQFF | TGTGCCAGCTCACCGGGACTCGGGACAGGGTCCAGTGAGCAGTTCTTC
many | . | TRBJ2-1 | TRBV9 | CASSVGSPWAPSSYNEQFF | TGTGCCAGCAGCGTTGGTTCTCCATGGGCCCCTAGCTCCTACAATGAGCAGTTCTTC
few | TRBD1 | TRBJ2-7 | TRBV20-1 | CSASPGTGSHEQYF | TGCAGTGCTAGCCCCGGGACAGGCTCCCACGAGCAGTACTTC
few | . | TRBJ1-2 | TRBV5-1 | CASSSSGTQYGYTF | TGCGCCAGCAGCTCCTCCGGGACACAGTATGGCTACACCTTC
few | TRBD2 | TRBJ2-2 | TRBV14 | CASSQRGTVNTGELFF | TGTGCCAGCAGCCAGCGGGGGACGGTAAACACCGGGGAGCTGTTTTTT
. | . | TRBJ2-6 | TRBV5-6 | CASSWGFSGANVLTF | TGTGCCAGCAGCTGGGGATTCTCTGGGGCCAACGTCCTGACTTTC
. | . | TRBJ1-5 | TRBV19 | CASSIRGEAQHF | TGTGCCAGTAGTATCCGGGGGGAAGCCCAGCATTTT
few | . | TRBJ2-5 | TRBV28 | CASGKRDPGGTQYF | TGTGCCAGCGGCAAACGGGATCCCGGAGGGACCCAGTACTTC
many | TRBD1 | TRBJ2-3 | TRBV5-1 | CASSLSGTGDDTQYF | TGCGCCAGCAGCTTATCCGGGACAGGTGACGATACGCAGTATTTT
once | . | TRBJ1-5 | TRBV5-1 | CASSLGAWGSNQPQHF | TGCGCCAGCAGCTTGGGGGCGTGGGGAAGCAATCAGCCCCAGCATTTT
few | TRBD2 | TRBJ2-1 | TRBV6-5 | CASSYRRLAVPSSYNEQFF | TGTGCCAGCAGTTATCGGCGGCTAGCGGTACCTAGCTCCTACAATGAGCAGTTCTTC
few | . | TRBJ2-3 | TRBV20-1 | CSATKATDTQYF | TGCAGTGCTACCAAGGCCACAGATACGCAGTATTTT
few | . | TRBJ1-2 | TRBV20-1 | CSASETYGYTF | TGCAGTGCTAGCGAGACCTATGGCTACACCTTC
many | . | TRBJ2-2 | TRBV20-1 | CSAIPRNTGELFF | TGCAGTGCGATACCTAGGAACACCGGGGAGCTGTTTTTT
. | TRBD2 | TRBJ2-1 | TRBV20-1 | CSATSSGSSYNEQFF | TGCAGTGCTACCTCTAGCGGGAGCTCCTACAATGAGCAGTTCTTC
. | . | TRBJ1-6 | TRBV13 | CASSLEEGPLHF | TGTGCCAGCAGCCTAGAAGAGGGACCCCTCCACTTT
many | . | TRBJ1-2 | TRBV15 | CATSGGFAYGYTF | TGTGCCACCAGCGGAGGGTTTGCCTATGGCTACACCTTC
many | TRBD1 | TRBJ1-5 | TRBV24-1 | CATSDHLSGGSNQPQHF | TGTGCCACCAGTGATCACCTTTCAGGGGGTAGCAATCAGCCCCAGCATTTT
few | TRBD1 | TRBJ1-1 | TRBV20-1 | CRGGGPTNTEAFF | TGCAGAGGGGGCGGGCCTACCAACACTGAAGCTTTCTTT
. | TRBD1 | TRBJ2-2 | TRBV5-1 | CASSQDREGGELFF | TGCGCCAGCAGCCAAGACAGGGAAGGCGGGGAGCTGTTTTTT
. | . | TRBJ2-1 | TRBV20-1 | CSAGSGTRAYNEQFF | TGCAGTGCTGGTTCCGGGACACGGGCCTACAATGAGCAGTTCTTC
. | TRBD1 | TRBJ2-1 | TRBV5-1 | CASSQQGQGYNEQFF | TGCGCCAGCAGCCAGCAGGGACAGGGGTACAATGAGCAGTTCTTC
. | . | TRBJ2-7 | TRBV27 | CARRKSYEQYF | TGTGCCAGGCGAAAATCCTACGAGCAGTACTTC
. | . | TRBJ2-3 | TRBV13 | CASSSQWDTQYF | TGTGCCAGCAGCTCCCAATGGGATACGCAGTATTTT
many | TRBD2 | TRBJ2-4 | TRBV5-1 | CASSLGLAETRAKNIQYF | TGCGCCAGCAGCTTGGGCCTAGCGGAGACGAGAGCCAAAAACATTCAGTACTTC
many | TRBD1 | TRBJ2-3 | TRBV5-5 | CASSLEETGSVRDTQYF | TGTGCCAGCAGCTTGGAAGAGACAGGGAGTGTAAGGGATACGCAGTATTTT
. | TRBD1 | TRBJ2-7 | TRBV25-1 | CASSKGQGTAQYF | TGTGCCAGCAGTAAGGGACAGGGGACGGCGCAGTACTTC
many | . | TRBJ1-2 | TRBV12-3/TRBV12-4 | CASSLTGGSGYTF | TGTGCCAGCAGTTTGACGGGGGGCTCAGGCTACACCTTC
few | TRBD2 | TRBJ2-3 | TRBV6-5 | CASSYNLRGGHDTQYF | TGTGCCAGCAGTTACAATCTCCGGGGGGGCCACGATACGCAGTATTTT
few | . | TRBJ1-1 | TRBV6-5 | CASSYRDGRGAFF | TGTGCCAGCAGTTACCGGGACGGTCGAGGAGCTTTCTTT
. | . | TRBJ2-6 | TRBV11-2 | CASSLTPGANVLTF | TGTGCCAGCAGCTTGACCCCTGGGGCCAACGTCCTGACTTTC
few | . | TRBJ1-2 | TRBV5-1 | CASSLLLSEVDGYTF | TGCGCCAGCAGCTTGCTGCTTTCAGAGGTTGATGGCTACACCTTC
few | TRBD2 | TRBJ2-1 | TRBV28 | CASSLFSGSAYNEQFF | TGTGCCAGCAGTTTATTTAGCGGGAGCGCCTACAATGAGCAGTTCTTC
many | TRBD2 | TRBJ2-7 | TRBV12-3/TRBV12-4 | CASSGGLAGYEQYF | TGTGCCAGCAGTGGGGGACTAGCGGGCTACGAGCAGTACTTC
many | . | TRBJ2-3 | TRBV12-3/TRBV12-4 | CASSSAGYTDTQYF | TGTGCCAGCAGTTCTGCGGGATACACAGATACGCAGTATTTT
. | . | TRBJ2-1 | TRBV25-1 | CASGIGGSAYNEQFF | TGTGCCAGCGGAATTGGGGGAAGTGCCTACAATGAGCAGTTCTTC
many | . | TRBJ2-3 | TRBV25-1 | CASSDTRLVKRTDTQYF | TGTGCCAGCAGTGACACCCGACTAGTAAAACGCACAGATACGCAGTATTTT
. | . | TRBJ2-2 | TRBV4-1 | CASSQVAFLAGELFF | TGCGCCAGCAGCCAAGTTGCTTTTCTGGCCGGGGAGCTGTTTTTT
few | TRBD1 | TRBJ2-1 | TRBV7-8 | CASSRRDRVDNEQFF | TGTGCCAGCAGCAGACGGGACAGGGTTGACAATGAGCAGTTCTTC
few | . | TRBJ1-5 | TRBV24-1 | CATSDRDAINNQPQHF | TGTGCCACCAGTGATCGGGACGCGATAAACAATCAGCCCCAGCATTTT
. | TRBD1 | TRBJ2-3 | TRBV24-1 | CATSDPQSDRAADTQYF | TGTGCCACCAGTGATCCGCAATCGGACAGGGCTGCCGATACGCAGTATTTT
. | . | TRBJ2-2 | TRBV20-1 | CSARESDNFAGELFF | TGCAGTGCTAGAGAAAGCGATAACTTTGCTGGGGAGCTGTTTTTT
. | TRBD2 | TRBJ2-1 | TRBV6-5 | CASSYWAGGSSYNEQFF | TGTGCCAGCAGTTACTGGGCGGGAGGGAGCTCCTACAATGAGCAGTTCTTC